The 24 T cell receptor beta chains in this list originate from one sample, sequenced in a study of blood T cell repertoires in COVID-19 (TCRdb year 2020). Receptor libraries were prepared by the immunoSEQ multiplex PCR assay. TCRdb carries this immuneACCESS record with in-frame sequences only. Its versions omit some clonotypes, under half of them owing to an unresolved V gene in the studies checked, with the rest unexplained. Counted in this sample were a few hundred thousand clones; 85% to 90% of them appeared once. Less than 1.2% of the sample is held by the ten biggest clonotypes. Sequencing input: PBMCs or T cells enriched from blood (not recorded which). These receptor sequences come from a man aged 18 to 30 who had recovered from COVID-19.

The rearrangement joins TRBV5-6 to TRBJ2-7; 10 bases map to TRBD1. J gave up 4 bases and V 4 bases, and 11 bases lay outside the gene matches. Germline CDR1 is SGHDT and CDR2 is YYEEEE. The CDR3 consists of 16 residues. The CDR3 region has the DNA TGTGCCAGCAGCGTCCCCGGACAGGGGGGAAATTACGAGCAGTACTTC. Amino acids: CASSVPGQGGNYEQYF.

This rearrangement joins TRBV11-2 to TRBJ1-1; perhaps TRBD1 as D (5 bases). This CDR3 contains 16 residues. The ends were cut back, 4 bases at V and 0 bases at J, with 15 bases in the middle. CDR1 is SGHAT, CDR2 FQNNGV, per germline. For the CDR3, the DNA is TGTGCCAGCAGCTCCATCCCGGCGGGGCTGAACACTGAAGCTTTCTTT. This sequence encodes CASSSIPAGLNTEAFF.

This chain uses TRBV29-1 with TRBJ1-2; the D gene is possibly TRBD1 (6 bases). The CDR3 extends over 13 amino acids. The V end was cut by 8 bases, the J end by 4 bases, with 17 bases between. From germline, CDR1 is SQVTM and CDR2 ANQGSEA. The CDR3 coding sequence is TGCAGCTTTTGGGACACGCAGGGCTATGGCTACACCTTC. Amino acid sequence: CSFWDTQGYGYTF. Combining the CDR3 with reference TRBV29-1 and TRBJ1-2 gives the whole variable domain SAVISQKPSRDICQRGTSLTIQCQVDSQVTMMFWYRQQPGQSLTLIATANQGSEATYESGFVIDKFPISRPNLTFSTLTVSNMSPEDSSIYLCSFWDTQGYGYTFGSGTRLTVV.

The J gene is TRBJ2-6, the V gene TRBV14; 9 bases are shared with TRBD1. Trimming cost V 2 bases and J 1 base; bases outside gene matches: 12. The V gene's germline CDR1 is SGHDN and CDR2 FVKESK. The CDR3 extends over 20 amino acids. DNA of the CDR3: TGTGCCAGCAGCCAATTTTCGACAGGGGGTACACTATCTGGGGCCAACGTCCTGACTTTC. The encoded protein is CASSQFSTGGTLSGANVLTF.

The chain couples TRBV3-1 (or the pseudogene TRBV3-2) to TRBJ1-1; tentatively, D is TRBD1 (5 bases). V dropped 4 bases and J dropped 5 bases, with 14 bases sitting between them. The CDR3 has 14 residues. Germline V lookup: CDR1 LGHDT, CDR2 YNNKEL (reference sequence). The CDR3 loop is CASSRIQGWTEAFF. The CDR3 coding sequence is TGTGCCAGCAGCCGGATCCAGGGTTGGACTGAAGCTTTCTTT.

V is TRBV7-9 and J is TRBJ2-6; D is unclear. The V and J ends lost 1 base and 2 bases respectively, with 6 bases between them. Per the germline V gene, CDR1 is SEHNR and CDR2 is FQNEAQ (reference sequence). CDR3 length: 15 residues. CDR3 protein: CASSLGHPGANVLTF. The CDR3 region has the DNA TGTGCCAGCAGCTTAGGACACCCTGGGGCCAACGTCCTGACTTTC.

V is TRBV7-9 and J is TRBJ1-2; D gene uncertain. Trimming stripped 0 bases from V and 1 base from J, with 15 bases between. The CDR3 is made up of 17 amino acids. The germline gives CDR1 SEHNR, CDR2 FQNEAQ (reference sequence). The CDR3 coding sequence is TGTGCCAGCAGCTTAGCGCGATCGGGGATTGGTAACTATGGCTACACCTTC. Protein: CASSLARSGIGNYGYTF.

A single count supports this clone. The chain employs TRBV5-1 and TRBJ2-7; a possible D gene is TRBD2 (6 bases). The germline V gene encodes CDR1 SGHRS and CDR2 YFSETQ. This CDR3 is 15 amino acids long. V was trimmed by 2 bases and J by 0 bases, leaving 12 bases between them. The CDR3: CASSFEWGVSYEQYF. The CDR3 coding sequence is TGCGCCAGCAGCTTCGAGTGGGGGGTCTCCTACGAGCAGTACTTC. The whole variable domain, filled in from reference TRBV5-1 and TRBJ2-7, reads KAGVTQTPRYLIKTRGQQVTLSCSPISGHRSVSWYQQTPGQGLQFLFEYFSETQRNKGNFPGRFSGRQFSNSRSEMNVSTLELGDSALYLCASSFEWGVSYEQYFGPGTRLTVT.

The chain links TRBV24-1 to TRBJ1-1; D is possibly TRBD1 (6 bases). This CDR3 comprises 13 residues. Germline values: CDR1 KGHDR, CDR2 SFDVKD. Trimming removed 3 bases from V and 5 bases from J, with 9 bases in between. In DNA form, the CDR3 reads TGTGCCACCAGTGATGAAAGGGGGACTGAAGCTTTCTTT. Translation: CATSDERGTEAFF.

V is TRBV27 and J is TRBJ2-5; TRBD2 matches at 9 bases. The ends lost 0 bases at V and 5 bases at J; junction bases unmatched: 7. The CDR3 totals 16 residues. Germline V gene lookup returns CDR1 MNHEY and CDR2 SMNVEV (reference sequence). CDR3 sequence reads: CASSLSPSGKGETQYF. The CDR3, as DNA: TGTGCCAGCAGTTTATCACCTAGCGGGAAAGGGGAGACCCAGTACTTC.

The chain is built from TRBV14 and TRBJ1-2; D perhaps matches TRBD1 (6 bases). Per the germline V gene, CDR1 is SGHDN and CDR2 is FVKESK. V dropped 2 bases and J dropped 4 bases, with 11 bases sitting between them. The CDR3 is 14 residues long. DNA for the CDR3: TGTGCCAGCAGCCAACGGACAGACCGCTATGGCTACACCTTC. It yields the protein CASSQRTDRYGYTF. The variable domain in full, with the rest retrieved from reference TRBV14 and TRBJ1-2, is EAGVTQFPSHSVIEKGQTVTLRCDPISGHDNLYWYRRVMGKEIKFLLHFVKESKQDESGMPNNRFLAERTGGTYSTLKVQPAELEDSGVYFCASSQRTDRYGYTFGSGTRLTVV.

This clone was seen just once. This sequence joins TRBV5-1 and TRBJ2-3, with D maybe TRBD2 (7 bases). V was clipped by 1 base and J by 0 bases, with 15 bases between them. Germline V CDR1 and CDR2: SGHRS, YFSETQ. This CDR3 comprises 17 residues. The CDR3 DNA sequence: TGCGCCAGCAGCTTGCGCGGCGGGGGCCTTAGCACAGATACGCAGTATTTT. This gives the protein CASSLRGGGLSTDTQYF.

This clone appeared a single time. The chain links TRBV7-7 to TRBJ2-2; 11 bases are shared with TRBD2. In germline, CDR1 is SSHAT, CDR2 FNYEAQ (reference sequence). Trimming took 5 bases from V and 4 from J; bases not matched to a gene: 9. The CDR3 spans 17 residues. The chain's CDR3 is CASSMVAGGPFTGELFF. CDR3 DNA: TGTGCCAGCAGCATGGTAGCGGGAGGGCCCTTCACCGGGGAGCTGTTTTTT.

This chain joins TRBV27 and TRBJ1-2; 7 nucleotides align to TRBD1. The ends lost 0 bases at V and 3 bases at J; junction bases unmatched: 4. The CDR3 runs 15 residues. CDR1 MNHEY and CDR2 SMNVEV come from the germline V gene (reference sequence). The CDR3 region has the DNA TGTGCCAGCAGTTTATCGACCGGGACAGACTATGGCTACACCTTC. Translated, it gives CASSLSTGTDYGYTF.

This rearrangement joins TRBV25-1 to TRBJ2-6, with TRBD2 as a possible D gene (6 bases). CDR1 MGHDK and CDR2 SYGVNS come from the germline V gene. Trimming left V 4 bases short and J 0 bases short, with 13 bases between. The CDR3 runs to 17 residues. DNA of the CDR3: TGTGCCAGCAGTGCGGGAGCACATGTCTCTGGGGCCAACGTCCTGACTTTC. This codes for CASSAGAHVSGANVLTF.

The chain couples TRBV7-9 to TRBJ1-4, with a possible D match to TRBD1 (6 bases). Trimming took 2 bases from V and 5 from J, leaving 15 bases between them. The CDR3 has 16 amino acids. Per the germline V gene, CDR1 is SEHNR and CDR2 is FQNEAQ (reference sequence). CDR3 in DNA: TGTGCCAGCAGCTTACGGTCGCCAGGGGAAAATGAAAAACTGTTTTTT. Residues: CASSLRSPGENEKLFF. Variable domain in full (rest from reference TRBV7-9 and TRBJ1-4): DTGVSQNPRHKITKRGQNVTFRCDPISEHNRLYWYRQTLGQGPEFLTYFQNEAQLEKSRLLSDRFSAERPKGSFSTLEIQRTEQGDSAMYLCASSLRSPGENEKLFFGSGTQLSVL.

CDR3 DNA sequence: TGTGCCAGCAGGGGCCTGGACAGTTCAAGAGCTTTCTTT. The encoded protein is CASRGLDSSRAFF. V gene TRBV2 combines with J gene TRBJ1-1, with a tentative D call TRBD1 (6 bases). The CDR3 has 13 amino acids. Per the germline V gene, CDR1 is SNHLY and CDR2 is FYNNEI. Trimming took off 6 bases at V and 10 bases at J, with 18 bases between the two ends.

The genes are TRBV28 and TRBJ1-2, with no clear D. CDR3 size: 13 residues. Germline CDR1 reads MDHEN; CDR2 reads SYDVKM. The V end was cut by 6 bases, the J end by 6 bases, with 14 bases between. Here the CDR3 DNA reads TGTGCCAGCAGCCTAACAGCAACCAATGGCTACACCTTC. Encoded protein: CASSLTATNGYTF.

This clone came up once. This chain joins TRBV2 and TRBJ2-1, with 7 bases that match TRBD2. This CDR3 is 13 amino acids long. Trimming removed 7 bases from V and 7 bases from J; junction bases left unmatched: 7. Germline V gives CDR1 SNHLY, CDR2 FYNNEI. CDR3 sequence (DNA): TGTGCCAGCAAACCCCTGGGGGGGAATGAGCAGTTCTTC. Translation gives CASKPLGGNEQFF.

The genes are TRBV4-1 and TRBJ2-7; 10 nucleotides line up with TRBD1. V lost 3 bases to trimming and J lost 4 bases; unmatched junction nucleotides: 3. The CDR3 consists of 14 residues. Germline-derived CDR1 and CDR2 are MGHRA and YSYEKL. CDR3 sequence reads: CASSHGTGEYEQYF. The CDR3 coding sequence is TGCGCCAGCAGCCACGGGACAGGGGAATACGAGCAGTACTTC.

This chain connects TRBV27 to TRBJ2-7; the match to TRBD2 covers 8 bases. The V gene end was trimmed by 2 bases and the J gene end by 2 bases; junction bases not matched to a gene: 8. The CDR3 consists of 16 residues. The germline gives CDR1 MNHEY, CDR2 SMNVEV (reference sequence). In nucleotides, the CDR3 is TGTGCCAGCAGTTTAGGCTGGGGGCGGGGGGCCTACGAGCAGTACTTC. It translates to CASSLGWGRGAYEQYF.

V usage is TRBV19 and J usage is TRBJ1-1, with no clear D. Germline lookup yields CDR1 LNHDA and CDR2 SQIVND (reference sequence). The CDR3 contains 13 residues. V was pared by 3 bases and J by 3 bases, with 8 bases between. CDR3 nucleotides: TGTGCCAGTAGTATCTTACGGGACACTGAAGCTTTCTTT. Translating it yields CASSILRDTEAFF.

This rearrangement joins TRBV24-1 to TRBJ2-7; D remains unclear. CDR1 KGHDR and CDR2 SFDVKD come from the germline V gene. The V end lost 4 bases, the J end lost 7 bases, and 10 bases lay between the germline ends. This CDR3 contains 12 residues. The CDR3: CATSDPLEEQYF. The CDR3 DNA reads TGTGCCACCAGTGACCCCCTCGAGGAGCAGTACTTC.

The chain is built from TRBV7-7 and TRBJ1-5, with D unclear. The CDR3 totals 11 residues. Trimming pared 4 bases from V and 7 bases from J, leaving 5 bases between. Per the germline V gene, CDR1 is SSHAT and CDR2 is FNYEAQ (reference sequence). DNA of the CDR3: TGTGCCAGCAGCTCGGTCCAGCCCCAGCATTTT. This codes for CASSSVQPQHF.